This is a list of T cell receptor beta chains from one sample in a study of blood T cell repertoires in COVID-19. This table comes from immunoSEQ multiplex PCR, and its TCRdb copy is limited to in-frame clones, with some not included. The repertoire has over 120,000 clones, roughly 80% of them found once; the top ten carry 9.2%. The sequenced sample was PBMCs or T cells enriched from blood (not recorded which). The origin of the receptors is a man in his forties or fifties who had recovered from COVID-19. Each CDR3 is given with its conserved first and last residue. The D gene is left open where the match is weak. The size field is filled for only some rows; it gives once, few, many or a size class.

CDR3aa: CASSLAASYEQYF; CDR3nt: TGTGCCAGCAGTCTAGCGGCCTCCTACGAGCAGTACTTC; j_gene: TRBJ2-7; abundance: NA; len: 13; v_gene: TRBV6-2/TRBV6-3; d_gene: TRBD2
CDR3aa: CASSIPSGSDGYTF; CDR3nt: TGTGCCAGCAGCATACCTTCAGGGTCGGATGGCTACACCTTC; j_gene: TRBJ1-2; abundance: many; len: 14; v_gene: TRBV2; d_gene: NA
CDR3aa: CASSSTSGGDNEQFF; CDR3nt: TGTGCCAGCAGCTCAACTAGCGGGGGGGACAATGAGCAGTTCTTC; j_gene: TRBJ2-1; abundance: NA; len: 15; v_gene: TRBV7-6; d_gene: TRBD2
CDR3aa: CASSSRTGGNTEAFF; CDR3nt: TGTGCCAGTAGTTCCCGGACAGGGGGCAACACTGAAGCTTTCTTT; j_gene: TRBJ1-1; abundance: NA; len: 15; v_gene: TRBV19; d_gene: TRBD1
CDR3aa: CATHVAAATPLEQYF; CDR3nt: TGTGCCACCCACGTTGCGGCAGCAACTCCTCTCGAGCAGTACTTC; j_gene: TRBJ2-7; abundance: NA; len: 15; v_gene: TRBV10-3; d_gene: NA
CDR3aa: CSVTRTGGADTQYF; CDR3nt: TGCAGCGTGACCCGGACAGGGGGTGCAGATACGCAGTATTTT; j_gene: TRBJ2-3; abundance: NA; len: 14; v_gene: TRBV29-1; d_gene: TRBD1
CDR3aa: CASRLPGQGHGTQYF; CDR3nt: TGTGCCAGCAGACTGCCGGGACAGGGGCACGGTACGCAGTATTTT; j_gene: TRBJ2-3; abundance: once; len: 15; v_gene: TRBV6-5; d_gene: TRBD1
CDR3aa: CASSQFATGGPYNEQFF; CDR3nt: TGCGCCAGCAGCCAATTCGCAACGGGGGGGCCTTACAATGAGCAGTTCTTC; j_gene: TRBJ2-1; abundance: NA; len: 17; v_gene: TRBV4-1; d_gene: TRBD2
CDR3aa: CASSETGETQYF; CDR3nt: TGTGCCAGCAGCGAGACTGGGGAGACCCAGTACTTC; j_gene: TRBJ2-5; abundance: once; len: 12; v_gene: TRBV5-4; d_gene: NA
CDR3aa: CASSPLAGGPDEQFF; CDR3nt: TGCGCCAGCAGCCCACTAGCGGGGGGGCCTGATGAGCAGTTCTTC; j_gene: TRBJ2-1; abundance: NA; len: 15; v_gene: TRBV5-1; d_gene: TRBD2
CDR3aa: CASSQTGYSNQPQHF; CDR3nt: TGTGCCAGCAGCCAGACAGGGTACAGCAATCAGCCCCAGCATTTT; j_gene: TRBJ1-5; abundance: NA; len: 15; v_gene: TRBV3-1/TRBV3-2; d_gene: TRBD1
CDR3aa: CASSVRDRAWDSPLHF; CDR3nt: TGTGCCAGCAGCGTCCGGGACAGGGCGTGGGATTCACCCCTCCACTTT; j_gene: TRBJ1-6; abundance: NA; len: 16; v_gene: TRBV9; d_gene: TRBD1
CDR3aa: CASSTRTGGDYNSPLHF; CDR3nt: TGTGCCAGTAGTACCCGGACAGGGGGCGATTATAATTCACCCCTCCACTTT; j_gene: TRBJ1-6; abundance: NA; len: 17; v_gene: TRBV19; d_gene: TRBD1
CDR3aa: CAIRDWTGPTQSADTQYF; CDR3nt: TGTGCCATCAGGGATTGGACAGGACCCACTCAATCTGCAGATACGCAGTATTTT; j_gene: TRBJ2-3; abundance: NA; len: 18; v_gene: TRBV10-3; d_gene: TRBD1
CDR3aa: CASSSQGGGTDTQYF; CDR3nt: TGTGCCAGCAGCTCACAGGGGGGAGGCACAGATACGCAGTATTTT; j_gene: TRBJ2-3; abundance: NA; len: 15; v_gene: TRBV7-3; d_gene: TRBD1
CDR3aa: CASSLGKWGAQPQHF; CDR3nt: TGTGCCAGCAGCTTGGGGAAGTGGGGAGCACAGCCCCAGCATTTT; j_gene: TRBJ1-5; abundance: NA; len: 15; v_gene: TRBV5-6; d_gene: NA
CDR3aa: CASSLWVGDSNQPQHF; CDR3nt: TGTGCCAGCAGTTTATGGGTAGGGGATAGCAATCAGCCCCAGCATTTT; j_gene: TRBJ1-5; abundance: NA; len: 16; v_gene: TRBV28; d_gene: NA
CDR3aa: CASSSPGGADTQYF; CDR3nt: TGCGCCAGCAGCTCCCCAGGGGGAGCAGATACGCAGTATTTT; j_gene: TRBJ2-3; abundance: NA; len: 14; v_gene: TRBV5-1; d_gene: TRBD1
CDR3aa: CAISESKSGGNGYTF; CDR3nt: TGTGCCATCAGTGAGTCGAAGTCTGGGGGGAATGGCTACACCTTC; j_gene: TRBJ1-2; abundance: NA; len: 15; v_gene: TRBV10-3; d_gene: NA
CDR3aa: CASSEGSGGRSELFF; CDR3nt: TGTGCCAGCAGCGAGGGTAGCGGGGGAAGGAGTGAGCTGTTTTTT; j_gene: TRBJ2-2; abundance: NA; len: 15; v_gene: TRBV9; d_gene: TRBD2
CDR3aa: CASSFTSSYEQYF; CDR3nt: TGTGCCAGCAGCTTCACTTCCTCCTACGAGCAGTACTTC; j_gene: TRBJ2-7; abundance: NA; len: 13; v_gene: TRBV5-6; d_gene: NA
CDR3aa: CASSPGQGNAVTDTQYF; CDR3nt: TGTGCCAGCAGCCCGGGACAGGGAAATGCGGTCACAGATACGCAGTATTTT; j_gene: TRBJ2-3; abundance: NA; len: 17; v_gene: TRBV7-9; d_gene: TRBD1
CDR3aa: CASSRDRGNQPQHF; CDR3nt: TGTGCCAGCAGCAGGGACAGGGGCAATCAGCCCCAGCATTTT; j_gene: TRBJ1-5; abundance: NA; len: 14; v_gene: TRBV9; d_gene: TRBD1
CDR3aa: CANSRGFGGYTF; CDR3nt: TGTGCCAATTCACGGGGTTTCGGTGGCTACACCTTC; j_gene: TRBJ1-2; abundance: NA; len: 12; v_gene: TRBV10-3; d_gene: NA
CDR3aa: CASSVRDRGREDTQYF; CDR3nt: TGTGCCAGCAGCGTCCGGGACAGGGGGAGGGAAGATACGCAGTATTTT; j_gene: TRBJ2-3; abundance: NA; len: 16; v_gene: TRBV7-8; d_gene: TRBD1
CDR3aa: CASGGGIYNEQFF; CDR3nt: TGTGCCAGCGGGGGGGGAATCTACAATGAGCAGTTCTTC; j_gene: TRBJ2-1; abundance: NA; len: 13; v_gene: TRBV28; d_gene: TRBD2
CDR3aa: CASSADYVETQYF; CDR3nt: TGTGCCAGCAGTGCGGACTATGTAGAGACCCAGTACTTC; j_gene: TRBJ2-5; abundance: NA; len: 13; v_gene: TRBV2; d_gene: NA
CDR3aa: CASSRSGGGSYNEQFF; CDR3nt: TGTGCCAGCAGCCGTAGCGGGGGGGGGTCCTACAATGAGCAGTTCTTC; j_gene: TRBJ2-1; abundance: NA; len: 16; v_gene: TRBV3-1/TRBV3-2; d_gene: TRBD2
CDR3aa: CASSLLSAGNTEAFF; CDR3nt: TGCGCCAGCAGCTTGTTGTCTGCAGGCAATACTGAAGCTTTCTTT; j_gene: TRBJ1-1; abundance: NA; len: 15; v_gene: TRBV5-1; d_gene: NA
CDR3aa: CATSDSGTTNTGELFF; CDR3nt: TGTGCCACCAGTGATTCCGGGACTACAAACACCGGGGAGCTGTTTTTT; j_gene: TRBJ2-2; abundance: NA; len: 16; v_gene: TRBV24-1; d_gene: TRBD2
CDR3aa: CASASRTSGGQSSYNEQFF; CDR3nt: TGTGCCAGCGCATCTCGGACTAGCGGGGGCCAGAGCTCCTACAATGAGCAGTTCTTC; j_gene: TRBJ2-1; abundance: NA; len: 19; v_gene: TRBV9; d_gene: TRBD2
CDR3aa: CASSYRDREWETQYF; CDR3nt: TGTGCCAGCAGTTACAGGGACAGGGAATGGGAGACCCAGTACTTC; j_gene: TRBJ2-5; abundance: NA; len: 15; v_gene: TRBV6-2/TRBV6-3; d_gene: TRBD1
CDR3aa: CASSSTSSETQYF; CDR3nt: TGTGCCAGCAGCTCTACTAGCTCAGAGACCCAGTACTTC; j_gene: TRBJ2-5; abundance: once; len: 13; v_gene: TRBV11-3; d_gene: NA
CDR3aa: CATSRDRGWENSPLHF; CDR3nt: TGTGCCACCAGCAGAGATCGAGGGTGGGAGAATTCACCCCTCCACTTT; j_gene: TRBJ1-6; abundance: NA; len: 16; v_gene: TRBV15; d_gene: NA
CDR3aa: CASSQDSQWRSYEQYF; CDR3nt: TGTGCCAGCAGCCAAGATAGCCAGTGGAGGAGCTACGAGCAGTACTTC; j_gene: TRBJ2-7; abundance: NA; len: 16; v_gene: TRBV4-2; d_gene: NA
CDR3aa: CASRQVTMNTEAFF; CDR3nt: TGTGCCAGCCGACAGGTGACCATGAACACTGAAGCTTTCTTT; j_gene: TRBJ1-1; abundance: NA; len: 14; v_gene: TRBV11-2; d_gene: NA
CDR3aa: CASSLRRNRVGADTQYF; CDR3nt: TGTGCCAGCAGCCTGCGACGAAACAGGGTGGGTGCGGATACGCAGTATTTT; j_gene: TRBJ2-3; abundance: once; len: 17; v_gene: TRBV7-2; d_gene: NA
CDR3aa: CASSYSWDFGGEQYF; CDR3nt: TGTGCCAGCAGTTACTCTTGGGACTTCGGAGGAGAGCAGTACTTC; j_gene: TRBJ2-7; abundance: NA; len: 15; v_gene: TRBV6-2/TRBV6-3; d_gene: NA
CDR3aa: CAWSAQTGRGTGELFF; CDR3nt: TGTGCCTGGAGTGCCCAGACAGGGCGAGGTACCGGGGAGCTGTTTTTT; j_gene: TRBJ2-2; abundance: NA; len: 16; v_gene: TRBV30; d_gene: TRBD1
CDR3aa: CASSSRTSGDSGANVLTF; CDR3nt: TGTGCCAGCAGCTCCCGGACTAGCGGGGACTCTGGGGCCAACGTCCTGACTTTC; j_gene: TRBJ2-6; abundance: NA; len: 18; v_gene: TRBV7-2; d_gene: TRBD2
CDR3aa: CASSLSGGEVGELFF; CDR3nt: TGTGCCAGCAGCCTTAGCGGGGGGGAGGTCGGGGAGCTGTTTTTT; j_gene: TRBJ2-2; abundance: NA; len: 15; v_gene: TRBV7-8; d_gene: TRBD2
CDR3aa: CASSPQHGTGGYGYTF; CDR3nt: TGCGCCAGCAGCCCGCAACATGGGACAGGGGGCTATGGCTACACCTTC; j_gene: TRBJ1-2; abundance: NA; len: 16; v_gene: TRBV10-2; d_gene: TRBD1
CDR3aa: CASSGTGTGGGGYTF; CDR3nt: TGCGCCAGCAGCGGAACCGGGACAGGGGGTGGTGGCTACACCTTC; j_gene: TRBJ1-2; abundance: NA; len: 15; v_gene: TRBV5-1; d_gene: TRBD1
CDR3aa: CASSLQRAYGYTF; CDR3nt: TGTGCCAGCAGCTTACAAAGAGCCTATGGCTACACCTTC; j_gene: TRBJ1-2; abundance: NA; len: 13; v_gene: TRBV7-9; d_gene: NA
CDR3aa: CASTGTGVTDTQYF; CDR3nt: TGTGCCAGTACCGGGACTGGGGTCACAGATACGCAGTATTTT; j_gene: TRBJ2-3; abundance: NA; len: 14; v_gene: TRBV19; d_gene: NA
CDR3aa: CASSPTPPRDRGTRETQYF; CDR3nt: TGTGCCAGCAGTCCCACCCCCCCCCGGGACAGGGGTACGCGTGAGACCCAGTACTTC; j_gene: TRBJ2-5; abundance: NA; len: 19; v_gene: TRBV27; d_gene: TRBD1
CDR3aa: CASSLSGGGYNEQFF; CDR3nt: TGCGCCAGCAGCTTAAGTGGGGGCGGGTACAATGAGCAGTTCTTC; j_gene: TRBJ2-1; abundance: NA; len: 15; v_gene: TRBV5-1; d_gene: NA
CDR3aa: CASSLFSGGTGELFF; CDR3nt: TGTGCCAGCAGCTTATTTTCAGGGGGCACCGGGGAGCTGTTTTTT; j_gene: TRBJ2-2; abundance: NA; len: 15; v_gene: TRBV11-1; d_gene: TRBD1
CDR3aa: CASSQTRTGRDETQYF; CDR3nt: TGTGCCAGCAGCCAAACCCGGACAGGGAGGGATGAGACCCAGTACTTC; j_gene: TRBJ2-5; abundance: NA; len: 16; v_gene: TRBV11-3; d_gene: NA
CDR3aa: CASSFGGPKNIQYF; CDR3nt: TGTGCCAGCAGTTTCGGGGGGCCTAAAAACATTCAGTACTTC; j_gene: TRBJ2-4; abundance: NA; len: 14; v_gene: TRBV27; d_gene: NA
CDR3aa: CASSQGVSDIQYF; CDR3nt: TGCGCCAGCAGCCAAGGAGTTTCGGACATTCAGTACTTC; j_gene: TRBJ2-4; abundance: NA; len: 13; v_gene: TRBV4-1; d_gene: NA
CDR3aa: CASSLVGDSGIKMFF; CDR3nt: TGTGCCAGCAGCTTAGTAGGGGACAGTGGCATTAAAATGTTTTTT; j_gene: TRBJ1-4; abundance: NA; len: 15; v_gene: TRBV7-2; d_gene: TRBD1
CDR3aa: CASEQGGSPLHF; CDR3nt: TGTGCCAGCGAGCAGGGTGGTTCACCCCTCCACTTT; j_gene: TRBJ1-6; abundance: once; len: 12; v_gene: TRBV3-1/TRBV3-2; d_gene: NA
CDR3aa: CASSSRTSGGALDTQYF; CDR3nt: TGTGCTAGCAGCTCCCGGACTAGCGGGGGGGCCTTAGATACGCAGTATTTT; j_gene: TRBJ2-3; abundance: once; len: 17; v_gene: TRBV7-7; d_gene: TRBD2